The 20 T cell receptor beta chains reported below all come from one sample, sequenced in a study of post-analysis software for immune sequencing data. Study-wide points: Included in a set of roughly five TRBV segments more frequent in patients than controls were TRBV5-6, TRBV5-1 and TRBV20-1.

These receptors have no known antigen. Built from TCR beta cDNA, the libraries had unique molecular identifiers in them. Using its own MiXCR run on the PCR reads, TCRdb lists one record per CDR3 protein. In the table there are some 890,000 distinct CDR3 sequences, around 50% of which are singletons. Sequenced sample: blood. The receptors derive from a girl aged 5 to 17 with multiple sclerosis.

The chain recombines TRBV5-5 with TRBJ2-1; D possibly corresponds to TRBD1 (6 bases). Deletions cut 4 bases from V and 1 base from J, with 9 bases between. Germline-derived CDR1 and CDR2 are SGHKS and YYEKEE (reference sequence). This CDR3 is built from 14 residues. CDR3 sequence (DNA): TGTGCCAGCAGCCGAACAGGGTCCTACAATGAGCAGTTCTTC. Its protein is CASSRTGSYNEQFF.

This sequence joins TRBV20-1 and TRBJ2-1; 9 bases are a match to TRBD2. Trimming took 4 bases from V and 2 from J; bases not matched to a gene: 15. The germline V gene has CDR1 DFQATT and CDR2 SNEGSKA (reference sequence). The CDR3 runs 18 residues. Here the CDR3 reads CSAITLQIAGEAYNEQFF. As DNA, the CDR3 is TGCAGTGCTATCACACTTCAAATAGCGGGGGAAGCCTACAATGAGCAGTTCTTC.

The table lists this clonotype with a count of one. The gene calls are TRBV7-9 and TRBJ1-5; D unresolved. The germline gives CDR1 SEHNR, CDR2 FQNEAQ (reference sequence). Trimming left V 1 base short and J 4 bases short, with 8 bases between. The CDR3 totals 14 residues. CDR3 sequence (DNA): TGTGCCAGCAGCTTAGGGCCCGAGAATCAGCCCCAGCATTTT. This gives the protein CASSLGPENQPQHF.

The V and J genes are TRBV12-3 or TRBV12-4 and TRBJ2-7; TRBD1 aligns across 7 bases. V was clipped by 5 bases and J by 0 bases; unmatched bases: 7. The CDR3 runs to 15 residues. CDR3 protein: CASSPGTVSSYEQYF. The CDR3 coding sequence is TGTGCCAGCAGTCCTGGGACAGTGAGCTCCTACGAGCAGTACTTC.

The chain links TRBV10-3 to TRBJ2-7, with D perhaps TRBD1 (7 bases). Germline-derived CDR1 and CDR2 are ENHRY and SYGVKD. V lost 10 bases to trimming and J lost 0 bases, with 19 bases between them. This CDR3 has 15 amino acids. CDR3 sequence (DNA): TGTGCCACAATAAGGGGGCTGGGGGGCTCCTACGAGCAGTACTTC. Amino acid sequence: CATIRGLGGSYEQYF.

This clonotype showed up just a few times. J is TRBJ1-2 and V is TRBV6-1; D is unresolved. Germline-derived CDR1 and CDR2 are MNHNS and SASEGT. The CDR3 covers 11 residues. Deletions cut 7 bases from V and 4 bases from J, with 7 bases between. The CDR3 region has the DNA TGTGCCAGCACCAGACTCTATGGCTACACCTTC. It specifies CASTRLYGYTF.

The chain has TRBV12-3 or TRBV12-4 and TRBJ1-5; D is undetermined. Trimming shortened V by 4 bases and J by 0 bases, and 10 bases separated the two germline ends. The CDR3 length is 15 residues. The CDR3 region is CASSWSVDSNQPQHF. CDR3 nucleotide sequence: TGTGCCAGCAGTTGGAGCGTGGATAGCAATCAGCCCCAGCATTTT.

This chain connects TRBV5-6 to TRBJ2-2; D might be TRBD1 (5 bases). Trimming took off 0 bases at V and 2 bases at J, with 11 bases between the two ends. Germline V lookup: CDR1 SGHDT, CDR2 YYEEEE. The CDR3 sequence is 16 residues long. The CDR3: CASSLVDRFNTGELFF. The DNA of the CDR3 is TGTGCCAGCAGCTTGGTTGACAGATTCAACACCGGGGAGCTGTTTTTT.

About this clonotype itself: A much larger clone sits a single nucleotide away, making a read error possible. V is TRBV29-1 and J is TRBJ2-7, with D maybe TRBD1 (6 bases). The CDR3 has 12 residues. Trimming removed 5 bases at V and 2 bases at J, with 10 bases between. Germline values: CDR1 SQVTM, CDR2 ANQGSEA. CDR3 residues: CSVQGQTYEQYF. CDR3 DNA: TGCAGCGTTCAGGGACAAACCTACGAGCAGTACTTC.

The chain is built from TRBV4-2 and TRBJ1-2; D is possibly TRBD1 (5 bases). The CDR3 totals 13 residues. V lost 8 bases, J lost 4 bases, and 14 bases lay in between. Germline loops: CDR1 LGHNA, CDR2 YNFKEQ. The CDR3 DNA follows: TGTGCCAGCGCCCGGGGGAACGTCTATGGCTACACCTTC. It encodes CASARGNVYGYTF.

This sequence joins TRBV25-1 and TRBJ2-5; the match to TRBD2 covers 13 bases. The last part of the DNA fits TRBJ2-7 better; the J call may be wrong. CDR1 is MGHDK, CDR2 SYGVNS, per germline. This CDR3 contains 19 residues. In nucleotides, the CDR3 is TGTGCCAGCAGTGAATTAACTAGCGGGGGGGCAGGAGCCCCCTACGAGCAGTACTTC. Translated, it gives CASSELTSGGAGAPYEQYF.

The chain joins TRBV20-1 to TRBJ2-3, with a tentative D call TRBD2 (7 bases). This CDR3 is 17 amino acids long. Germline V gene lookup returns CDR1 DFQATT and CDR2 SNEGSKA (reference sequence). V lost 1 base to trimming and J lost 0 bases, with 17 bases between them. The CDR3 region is CSARVGLRGPSTDTQYF. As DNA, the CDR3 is TGCAGTGCTAGAGTGGGACTGCGGGGGCCAAGCACAGATACGCAGTATTTT.

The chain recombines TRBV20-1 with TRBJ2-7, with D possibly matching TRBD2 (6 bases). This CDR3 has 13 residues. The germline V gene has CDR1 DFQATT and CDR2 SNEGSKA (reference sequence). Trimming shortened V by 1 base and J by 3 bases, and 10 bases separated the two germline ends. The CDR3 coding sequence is TGCAGTGCTAGAGCGGGAGTTGGCTACGAGCAGTACTTC. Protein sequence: CSARAGVGYEQYF.

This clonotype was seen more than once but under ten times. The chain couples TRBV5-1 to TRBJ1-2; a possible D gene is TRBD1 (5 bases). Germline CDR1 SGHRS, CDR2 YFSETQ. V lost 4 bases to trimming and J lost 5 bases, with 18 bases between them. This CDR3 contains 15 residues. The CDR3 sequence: CASSPDGDVEYGYTF. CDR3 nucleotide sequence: TGCGCCAGCAGCCCTGACGGGGACGTGGAATATGGCTACACCTTC. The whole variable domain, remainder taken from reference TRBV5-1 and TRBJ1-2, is KAGVTQTPRYLIKTRGQQVTLSCSPISGHRSVSWYQQTPGQGLQFLFEYFSETQRNKGNFPGRFSGRQFSNSRSEMNVSTLELGDSALYLCASSPDGDVEYGYTFGSGTRLTVV.

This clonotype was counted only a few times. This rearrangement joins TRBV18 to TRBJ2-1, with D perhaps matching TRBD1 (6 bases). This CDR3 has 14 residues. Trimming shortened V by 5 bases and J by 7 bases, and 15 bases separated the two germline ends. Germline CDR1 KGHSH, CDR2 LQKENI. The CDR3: CASSTDRNGNEQFF. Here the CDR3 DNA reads TGTGCCAGCTCAACTGACAGGAATGGGAATGAGCAGTTCTTC.

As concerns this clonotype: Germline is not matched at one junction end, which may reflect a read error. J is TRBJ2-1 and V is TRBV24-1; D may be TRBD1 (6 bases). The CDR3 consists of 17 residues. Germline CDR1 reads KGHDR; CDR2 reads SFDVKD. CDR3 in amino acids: CATSDSQGRASYNEQFF. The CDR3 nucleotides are TGTGCCACCAGTGATTCCCAGGGGCGGGCCTCCTATAATGAGCAGTTCTTC.

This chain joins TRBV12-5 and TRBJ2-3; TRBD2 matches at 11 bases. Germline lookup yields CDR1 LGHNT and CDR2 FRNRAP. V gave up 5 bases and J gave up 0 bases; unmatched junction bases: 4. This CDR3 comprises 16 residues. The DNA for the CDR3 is TGTGCTAGTGGTCCAGGGACTAGCGGTAGCACAGATACGCAGTATTTT. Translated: CASGPGTSGSTDTQYF. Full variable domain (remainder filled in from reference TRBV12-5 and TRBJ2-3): DARVTQTPRHKVTEMGQEVTMRCQPILGHNTVFWYRQTMMQGLELLAYFRNRAPLDDSGMPKDRFSAEMPDATLATLKIQPSEPRDSAVYFCASGPGTSGSTDTQYFGPGTRLTVL.

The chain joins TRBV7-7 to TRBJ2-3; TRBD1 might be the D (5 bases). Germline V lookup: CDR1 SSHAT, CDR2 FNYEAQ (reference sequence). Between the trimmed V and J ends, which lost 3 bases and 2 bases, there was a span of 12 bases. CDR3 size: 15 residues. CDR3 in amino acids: CASSFSSRDTDTQYF. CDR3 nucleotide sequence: TGTGCCAGCAGCTTTTCCTCCAGGGACACAGATACGCAGTATTTT.

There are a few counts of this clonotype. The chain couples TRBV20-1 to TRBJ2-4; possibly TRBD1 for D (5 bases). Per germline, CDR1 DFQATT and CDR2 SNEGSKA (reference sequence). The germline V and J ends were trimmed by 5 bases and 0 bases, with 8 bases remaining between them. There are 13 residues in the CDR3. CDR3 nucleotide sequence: TGCAGTGCTTTCCAGGGAGCCAAAAACATTCAGTACTTC. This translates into CSAFQGAKNIQYF.

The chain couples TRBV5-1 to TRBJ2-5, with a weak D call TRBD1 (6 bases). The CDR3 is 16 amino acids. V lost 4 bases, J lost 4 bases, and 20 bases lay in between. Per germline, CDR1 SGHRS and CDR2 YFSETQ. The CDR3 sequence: CASSPLGDRTRETQYF. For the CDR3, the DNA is TGCGCCAGCAGCCCCCTGGGAGACAGGACTCGAGAGACCCAGTACTTC.